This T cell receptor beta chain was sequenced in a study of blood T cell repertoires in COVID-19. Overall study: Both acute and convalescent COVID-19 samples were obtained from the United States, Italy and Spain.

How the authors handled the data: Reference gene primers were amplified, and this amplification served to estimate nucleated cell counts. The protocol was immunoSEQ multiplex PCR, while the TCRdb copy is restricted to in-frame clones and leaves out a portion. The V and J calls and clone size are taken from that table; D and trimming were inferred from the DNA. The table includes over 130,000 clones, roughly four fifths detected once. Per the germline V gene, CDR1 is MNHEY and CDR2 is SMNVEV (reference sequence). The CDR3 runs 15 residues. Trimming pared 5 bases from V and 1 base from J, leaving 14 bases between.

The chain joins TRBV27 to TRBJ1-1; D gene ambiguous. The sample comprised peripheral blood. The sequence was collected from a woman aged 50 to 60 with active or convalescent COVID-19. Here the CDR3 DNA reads TGTGCCAGCAGTCGCTCAGGTATCGGGAACACTGAAGCTTTCTTT. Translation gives CASSRSGIGNTEAFF.